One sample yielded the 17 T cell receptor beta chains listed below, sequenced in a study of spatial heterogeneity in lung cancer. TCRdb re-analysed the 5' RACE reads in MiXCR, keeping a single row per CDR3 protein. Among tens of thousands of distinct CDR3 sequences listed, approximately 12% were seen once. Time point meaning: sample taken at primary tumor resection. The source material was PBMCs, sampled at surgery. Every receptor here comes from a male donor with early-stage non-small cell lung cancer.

The CDR3 nucleotides are TGCAGTGCTGGCCGGGACAGGGGTAATTCACCCCTCCACTTT. It translates to CSAGRDRGNSPLHF. V and J are TRBV20-1 and TRBJ1-6; 10 bases are shared with TRBD1. The CDR3 contains 14 residues. The V gene end was trimmed by 5 bases and the J gene end by 6 bases; junction bases not matched to a gene: 4. CDR1 and CDR2 (germline): DFQATT, SNEGSKA (reference sequence).

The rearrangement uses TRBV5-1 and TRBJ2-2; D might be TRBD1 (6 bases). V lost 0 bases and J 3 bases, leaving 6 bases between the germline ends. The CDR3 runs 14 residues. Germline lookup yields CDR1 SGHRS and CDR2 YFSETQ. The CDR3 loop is CASSLGTDTGELFF. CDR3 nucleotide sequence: TGCGCCAGCAGCTTGGGGACAGACACCGGGGAGCTGTTTTTT.

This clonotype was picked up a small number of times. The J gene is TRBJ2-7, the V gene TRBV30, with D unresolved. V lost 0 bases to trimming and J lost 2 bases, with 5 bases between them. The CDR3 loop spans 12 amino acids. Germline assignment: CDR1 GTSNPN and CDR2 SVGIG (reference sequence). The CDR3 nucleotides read TGTGCCTGGAGTGTCGGTACCTACGAGCAGTACTTC. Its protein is CAWSVGTYEQYF.

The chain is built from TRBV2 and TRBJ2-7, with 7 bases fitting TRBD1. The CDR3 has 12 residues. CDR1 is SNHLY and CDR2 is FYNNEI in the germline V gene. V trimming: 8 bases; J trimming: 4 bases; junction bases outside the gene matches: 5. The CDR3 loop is CASDRDLYEQYF. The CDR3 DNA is TGTGCCAGCGACAGGGATCTTTACGAGCAGTACTTC. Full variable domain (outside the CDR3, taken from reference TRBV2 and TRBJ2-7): EPEVTQTPSHQVTQMGQEVILRCVPISNHLYFYWYRQILGQKVEFLVSFYNNEISEKSEIFDDQFSVERPDGSNFTLKIRSTKLEDSAMYFCASDRDLYEQYFGPGTRLTVT.

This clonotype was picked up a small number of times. CDR3: CASSVLAGGYNEQFF. The CDR3 bases are TGTGCCAGCAGTGTACTAGCGGGAGGGTACAATGAGCAGTTCTTC. V usage is TRBV12-3 or TRBV12-4 and J usage is TRBJ2-1; 13 bases align to TRBD2. CDR3 length: 15 residues. V was pared by 5 bases and J by 4 bases, with 2 bases of the junction left unmatched.

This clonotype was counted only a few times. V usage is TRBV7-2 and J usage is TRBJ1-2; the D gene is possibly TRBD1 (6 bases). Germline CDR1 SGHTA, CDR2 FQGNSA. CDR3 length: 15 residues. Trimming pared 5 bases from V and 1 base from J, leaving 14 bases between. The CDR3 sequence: CASSPQGQVNYGYTF. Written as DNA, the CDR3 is TGTGCCAGCAGCCCCCAGGGACAAGTTAACTATGGCTACACCTTC.

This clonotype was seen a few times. CDR3 DNA sequence: TGCGCCAGCAGCCCTCATTCGACCGGGACGGGAAACACTGAAGCTTTCTTT. It yields the protein CASSPHSTGTGNTEAFF. J is TRBJ1-1 and V is TRBV5-1, with D possibly TRBD1 on 5 matching bases. Germline CDR1 reads SGHRS; CDR2 reads YFSETQ. This CDR3 has 17 amino acids. V was shortened by 4 bases and J by 2 bases, with 21 bases between the two germline ends.

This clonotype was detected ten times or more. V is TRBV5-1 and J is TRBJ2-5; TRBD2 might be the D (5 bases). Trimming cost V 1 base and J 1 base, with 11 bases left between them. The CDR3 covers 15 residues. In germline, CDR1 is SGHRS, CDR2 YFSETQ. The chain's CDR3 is CASSLSFLAQETQYF. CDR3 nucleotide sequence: TGCGCCAGCAGCTTGTCGTTTCTAGCCCAAGAGACCCAGTACTTC.

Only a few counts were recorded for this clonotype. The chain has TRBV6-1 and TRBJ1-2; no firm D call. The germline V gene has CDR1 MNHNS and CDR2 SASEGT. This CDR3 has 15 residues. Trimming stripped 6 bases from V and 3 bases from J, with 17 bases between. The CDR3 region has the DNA TGTGCCAGCAGCCCTATTCGGACGGGCTACTATGGCTACACCTTC. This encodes CASSPIRTGYYGYTF.

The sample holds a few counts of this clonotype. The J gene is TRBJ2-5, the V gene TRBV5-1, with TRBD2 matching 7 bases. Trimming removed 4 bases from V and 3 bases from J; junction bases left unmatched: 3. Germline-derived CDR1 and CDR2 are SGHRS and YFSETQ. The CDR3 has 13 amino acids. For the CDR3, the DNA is TGCGCCAGCAGCCTAGGACTAGAAGAGACCCAGTACTTC. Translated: CASSLGLEETQYF.

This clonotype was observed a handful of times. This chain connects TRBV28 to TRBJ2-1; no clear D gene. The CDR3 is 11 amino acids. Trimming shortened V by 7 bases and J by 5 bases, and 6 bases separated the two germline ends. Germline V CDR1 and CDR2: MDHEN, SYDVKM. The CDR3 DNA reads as TGTGCCAGCAAAACAAACAATGAGCAGTTCTTC. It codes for CASKTNNEQFF.

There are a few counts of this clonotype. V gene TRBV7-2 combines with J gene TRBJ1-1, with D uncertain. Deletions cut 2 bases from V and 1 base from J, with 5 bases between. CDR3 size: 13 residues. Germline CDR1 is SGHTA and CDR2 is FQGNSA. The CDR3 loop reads CASSLRANTEAFF. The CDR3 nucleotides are TGTGCCAGCAGCTTAAGAGCGAACACTGAAGCTTTCTTT.

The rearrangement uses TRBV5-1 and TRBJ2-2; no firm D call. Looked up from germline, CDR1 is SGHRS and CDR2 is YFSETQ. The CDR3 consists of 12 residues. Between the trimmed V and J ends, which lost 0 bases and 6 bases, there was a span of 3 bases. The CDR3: CASSLAAGELFF. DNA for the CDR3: TGCGCCAGCAGCTTGGCAGCCGGGGAGCTGTTTTTT.

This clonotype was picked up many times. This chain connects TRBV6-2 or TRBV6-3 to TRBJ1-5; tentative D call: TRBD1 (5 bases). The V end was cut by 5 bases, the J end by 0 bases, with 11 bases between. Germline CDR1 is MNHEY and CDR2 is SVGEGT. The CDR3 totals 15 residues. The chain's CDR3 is CASSGDSFSNQPQHF. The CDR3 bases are TGTGCCAGCAGTGGGGACTCGTTTAGCAATCAGCCCCAGCATTTT.

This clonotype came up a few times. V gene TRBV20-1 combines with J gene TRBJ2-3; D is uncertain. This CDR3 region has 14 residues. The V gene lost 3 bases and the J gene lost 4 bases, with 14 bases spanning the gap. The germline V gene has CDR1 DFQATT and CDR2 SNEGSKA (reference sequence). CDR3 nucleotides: TGCAGTGCTAGCGGAGCCCAATCAGCAGATACGCAGTATTTT. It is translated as CSASGAQSADTQYF.

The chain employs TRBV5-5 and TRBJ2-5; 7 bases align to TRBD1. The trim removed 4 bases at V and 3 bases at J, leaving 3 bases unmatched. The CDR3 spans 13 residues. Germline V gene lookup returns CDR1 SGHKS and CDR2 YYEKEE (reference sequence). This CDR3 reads CASSLGTEETQYF. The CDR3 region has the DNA TGTGCCAGCAGCCTCGGGACAGAAGAGACCCAGTACTTC. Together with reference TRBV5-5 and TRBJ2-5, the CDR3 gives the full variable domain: DAGVTQSPTHLIKTRGQQVTLRCSPISGHKSVSWYQQVLGQGPQFIFQYYEKEERGRGNFPDRFSARQFPNYSSELNVNALLLGDSALYLCASSLGTEETQYFGPGTRLLVL.

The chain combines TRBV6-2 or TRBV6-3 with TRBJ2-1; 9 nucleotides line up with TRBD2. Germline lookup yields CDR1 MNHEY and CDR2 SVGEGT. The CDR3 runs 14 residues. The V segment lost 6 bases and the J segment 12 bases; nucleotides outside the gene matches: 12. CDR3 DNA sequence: TGTGCCAGCAGATCGGCCGGCGGGGGGGCCGCGCAGTTCTTC. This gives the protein CASRSAGGGAAQFF.